This is a list of T cell receptor beta chains from one sample in a study of blood T cell repertoires in COVID-19. Assay: immunoSEQ multiplex PCR; the TCRdb copy retains only in-frame clones and omits some. Of about 62,000 clones detected, roughly 92% appear once; the ten largest clones hold approximately 5%. The sample was peripheral blood. The source is a human donor in a cohort sampled during active COVID-19. The CDR3 runs from the conserved cysteine through the conserved F or W. Each record gives: clone size, V gene, CDR3 length, CDR3 protein. Rows give clone size only sometimes, using once, few, many, or a class for an expanded clone.

>-|TRBV24-1|13
CATADSSYNEQFF
>-|TRBV4-2|14
CASTRTGGSEKLFF
>-|TRBV4-3|19
CASSQDHIREPSPGPEQYF
>-|TRBV9|17
CASSDGLAGFSTDTQYF
>-|TRBV10-3|11
CAISNGYEQYF
>-|TRBV19|15
CASRWDSSYNSPLHF
>-|TRBV18|14
CASSPSGTGGRQYF
>-|TRBV5-6|15
CASSAGFSGYNEQFF
>-|TRBV7-6|17
CASSLETGGMGNEKLFF
>-|TRBV27|13
CASGLTGAYGYTF
>few|TRBV7-2|17
CASRRTSDLYSYNEQFF
>-|TRBV3-1/TRBV3-2|15
CASTGGGHPPEEQFF
>-|TRBV18|13
CASSPRGGAEAFF
>-|TRBV3-1/TRBV3-2|12
CASSLSYSPLHF
>-|TRBV6-5|15
CASSYSTGPPYEQYF
>-|TRBV3-1/TRBV3-2|15
CASSHGTASNYGYTF
>few|TRBV19|15
CASSTGGFVNSPLHF
>-|TRBV28|16
CASTPWAGRGPDTQYF
>-|TRBV28|13
CASRLQGLGKLFF
>-|TRBV7-9|13
CAFDRDRDSPLHF
>-|TRBV6-5|16
CASSYSGAGAENEQFF
>-|TRBV4-1|16
CASSQEGGAVNQPQHF
>-|TRBV7-3|15
CASSDGTSGFYEQYF
>-|TRBV18|14
CASSRQQGSNEQYF
>-|TRBV7-2|16
CASSLRSSGFRDEQFF
>-|TRBV7-2|15
CASIPRPTPGETQYF
>-|TRBV7-3|13
CASSPAQDYGYTF
>-|TRBV12-3/TRBV12-4|13
CAIYRGFGYGYTF
>-|TRBV7-6|16
CASSWTGVAGANVLTF
>-|TRBV28|14
CASMTSGGKDEQFF
>-|TRBV11-3|13
CASSLSGQETQYF
>-|TRBV7-6|14
CASSFGTSADEQYF
>many|TRBV7-9|13
CASSLGGYQPQHF
>-|TRBV9|15
CASSPSGRDTDTQYF
>-|TRBV29-1|15
CSVNGARPFRNEQYF
>-|TRBV19|12
CASSIAGTEAFF
>once|TRBV5-1|17
CASSMDLPGSYNSPLHF
>-|TRBV5-5|16
CASSSEAYSNNEKLFF
>-|TRBV14|15
CASSQASGGRHEQYF
>once|TRBV6-1|18
CASSEFGRGSSYNSPLHF
>-|TRBV7-6|14
CASGETGVYNEQFF
>-|TRBV12-3/TRBV12-4|13
CASSLGLGYEQYF
>-|TRBV19|14
CATKGVEAVETQYF
>-|TRBV27|17
CASSFLQGGSLASEAFF
>-|TRBV2|15
CASIPDRAASVEQYF